Following are 13 T cell receptor beta chains from one sample sequenced in a study of blood T cell repertoires in COVID-19. Generated by immunoSEQ multiplex PCR, the TCRdb table keeps only in-frame clones and is missing some. The table shows more than 200,000 clones, with 70% to 85% occurring only once. Sequenced: peripheral blood. The receptors come from a woman aged 40 to 50 with active or convalescent COVID-19.

V and J are TRBV5-4 and TRBJ1-4, with D perhaps TRBD1 (5 bases). Germline lookup yields CDR1 SGHNT and CDR2 YYREEE (reference sequence). The CDR3 covers 15 residues. V lost 0 bases, J lost 0 bases, and 6 bases lay in between. DNA of the CDR3: TGTGCCAGCAGCTTGGTAGGGGCAACTAATGAAAAACTGTTTTTT. It codes for CASSLVGATNEKLFF.

The DNA for the CDR3 is TGTGCCATCAGTGGACAGGGGGACACTGAAGCTTTCTTT. Translating it yields CAISGQGDTEAFF. The rearrangement uses TRBV10-3 and TRBJ1-1; 9 nucleotides agree with TRBD1. Losses at the gene ends were 4 bases for V and 3 bases for J; bases not matched to a gene: 0. Germline V lookup: CDR1 ENHRY, CDR2 SYGVKD. There are 13 residues in the CDR3.

The chain uses TRBV11-2 and TRBJ1-1; D call uncertain. Germline CDR1 SGHAT, CDR2 FQNNGV. There are 14 residues in the CDR3. Trimming stripped 3 bases from V and 0 bases from J, with 8 bases between. DNA of the CDR3: TGTGCCAGCAGCTTTCCTACAGTGAACACTGAAGCTTTCTTT. This codes for CASSFPTVNTEAFF. The complete variable domain, with remaining parts taken from reference TRBV11-2 and TRBJ1-1, reads EAGVAQSPRYKIIEKRQSVAFWCNPISGHATLYWYQQILGQGPKLLIQFQNNGVVDDSQLPKDRFSAERLKGVDSTLKIQPAKLEDSAVYLCASSFPTVNTEAFFGQGTRLTVV.

The V and J genes are TRBV7-9 and TRBJ2-7; TRBD1 is a possible D gene (6 bases). Germline V gene data show CDR1 as SEHNR and CDR2 as FQNEAQ (reference sequence). V gave up 3 bases and J gave up 4 bases, with 10 bases separating them. The CDR3 has 13 amino acids. In DNA, the CDR3 is TGTGCCAGCAGCTTGGATAGGGGGTACGAGCAGTACTTC. Its translation: CASSLDRGYEQYF.

This clone was counted ten times or more. DNA for the CDR3: TGTGCCAGCAGCCGCAGTACAGGGTCGGGCAATTCACCCCTCCACTTT. The encoded protein is CASSRSTGSGNSPLHF. This chain connects TRBV4-2 to TRBJ1-6; D possibly corresponds to TRBD1 (6 bases). This CDR3 is 16 amino acids long. Germline CDR1 LGHNA, CDR2 YNFKEQ. V lost 4 bases, J lost 7 bases, and 17 bases lay in between.

This clone was seen a handful of times. The chain recombines TRBV11-2 with TRBJ2-2; possibly TRBD1 for D (6 bases). This CDR3 contains 13 residues. CDR1 is SGHAT and CDR2 is FQNNGV in the germline V gene. V lost 5 bases to trimming and J lost 9 bases, with 13 bases between them. The CDR3 protein is CASSIPGQWELFF. CDR3 DNA sequence: TGTGCCAGCAGCATACCGGGACAATGGGAGCTGTTTTTT.

The rearrangement links TRBV3-1 (or the pseudogene TRBV3-2) to TRBJ2-5, with a possible D match to TRBD2 (6 bases). V lost 6 bases, J lost 2 bases, and 10 bases lay in between. The CDR3 has 13 amino acids. CDR1 is LGHDT and CDR2 is YNNKEL in the germline V gene (reference sequence). The CDR3 here is CASRWRGQETQYF. Here the CDR3 DNA reads TGTGCCAGCAGATGGAGGGGACAAGAGACCCAGTACTTC.

This chain joins TRBV7-9 and TRBJ1-4; possibly TRBD1 for D (5 bases). The CDR3 has 15 residues. CDR1 and CDR2 from the germline V gene are SEHNR and FQNEAQ (reference sequence). Trimming took 4 bases from V and 8 from J, leaving 17 bases between them. CDR3 nucleotides: TGTGCCAGCAGCTGGGCTGTCGGGGGTGGAGAAAAACTGTTTTTT. Its protein product is CASSWAVGGGEKLFF.

The chain carries TRBV6-6 and TRBJ2-2; the match to TRBD1 covers 10 bases. Per germline, CDR1 MNHNY and CDR2 SVGAGI (reference sequence). Trimming removed 6 bases from V and 7 bases from J; junction bases left unmatched: 8. The CDR3 consists of 15 residues. The CDR3 region has the DNA TGTGCCAGCAGGCGAGGGACAGGGGCTAACGGGGAGCTGTTTTTT. Translated: CASRRGTGANGELFF.

The gene calls are TRBV28 and TRBJ1-3; the D gene is possibly TRBD1 (5 bases). Per the germline V gene, CDR1 is MDHEN and CDR2 is SYDVKM. V dropped 7 bases and J dropped 2 bases, with 6 bases sitting between them. This CDR3 comprises 12 residues. Here the CDR3 reads CASTRAGNTIYF. In DNA, the CDR3 is TGTGCCAGCACCAGGGCTGGAAACACCATATATTTT.

The gene calls are TRBV9 and TRBJ1-2; D may be TRBD1 (6 bases). CDR3 length: 14 residues. CDR1 is SGDLS, CDR2 YYNGEE, per germline. Trimming took 10 bases from V and 7 from J, leaving 23 bases between them. The CDR3 is CAAPTGQIGFGYTF. The CDR3 nucleotides are TGTGCCGCACCTACCGGACAGATCGGCTTTGGCTACACCTTC.

This clone was detected a few times. At one boundary the junction diverges from the germline segment, which might be a read error. The chain links TRBV10-3 to TRBJ1-5, with TRBD1 matching 7 bases. The CDR3 is 15 residues long. Germline loops: CDR1 ENHRY, CDR2 SYGVKD. DNA of the CDR3: TGTGCCATCAGTGACAGACAGGGTAGCACTCAGCCCCAGCATTTT. Its translation: CAISDRQGSTQPQHF.

The chain has TRBV28 and TRBJ1-1, with D unresolved. Germline assignment: CDR1 MDHEN and CDR2 SYDVKM. V was shortened by 7 bases and J by 10 bases, with 16 bases between the two germline ends. This CDR3 spans 12 amino acids. The CDR3 sequence is CASNQKAAVAFF. CDR3 bases: TGTGCCAGCAACCAAAAGGCGGCAGTAGCTTTCTTT.